The clone carrying this TCR beta chain was seen a single time. The PCR made use of 60 Vbeta and 13 Jbeta primers. The table came from immunoSEQ multiplex PCR; TCRdb's copy has only in-frame clones and leaves some out. The sample yields some 150,000 clones, 65% to 85% seen once. This CDR3 has 13 amino acids. CDR1 and CDR2 (germline): SGHAT, FQNNGV. Trimming left V 0 bases short and J 8 bases short, with 10 bases between. These data originate in a study of cytomegalovirus exposure and HLA in healthy donors. The source of this sequence is a woman aged 50 to 60 in good health and CMV-seropositive. The sample was PBMCs. This chain links TRBV11-2 with TRBJ1-2; no clear D gene. The CDR3 bases are TGTGCCAGCAGCTTAGAAAGGACTTCAGGCTACACCTTC. Translating gives CASSLERTSGYTF.